A selection of T cell receptor beta chains follows, all from one sample in a study of beta chain features in type 1 diabetes. Assay used: immunoSEQ multiplex PCR; TCRdb lists only in-frame clones, some missing. The data show 400,000 to 450,000 clones, roughly 13% seen once. What was sequenced was naive CD4+ T cells from blood. These receptors all come from a man in his thirties or forties in good health. Each CDR3 is given with its conserved first and last residue. D genes are given only for firm matches. Clone size is stated in some rows and not others, as once, few, many or a class when expanded.

V	J	D	size	DNA	CDR3
TRBV5-4	TRBJ2-7	.	.	TGTGCCAGCAGCTTGGGGGAGGTTGAGTACTTC	CASSLGEVEYF
TRBV7-9	TRBJ1-6	.	few	TGTGCCAGCAGCTTAAATGGGAGATTAGGACCCCTCCACTTT	CASSLNGRLGPLHF
TRBV19	TRBJ2-1	.	.	TGTGCCAGTAGTTTCGCGACCTACAATGAGCAGTTCTTC	CASSFATYNEQFF
TRBV19	TRBJ2-7	TRBD1	few	TGTGCCAGTACAAAGGGGGCAGGGATTTACGAGCAGTACTTC	CASTKGAGIYEQYF
TRBV29-1	TRBJ1-4	.	few	TGCAGCGGAGGTTCAGGGCTTAATAATGAAAAACTGTTTTTT	CSGGSGLNNEKLFF
TRBV7-2	TRBJ2-6	.	.	TGTGCCAGCAGCTTAGATCCGGTTGCCTCTGGGGCCAACGTCCTGACTTTC	CASSLDPVASGANVLTF
TRBV7-9	TRBJ1-2	.	.	TGTGCCAGCAGCTTAAACTCACTCGGCTACACCTTC	CASSLNSLGYTF
TRBV7-2	TRBJ1-1	.	few	TGTGCCAGCAGCTTAAGTTTGTGGCCTAGTCGCGTTGAAGCTTTCTTT	CASSLSLWPSRVEAFF
TRBV5-4	TRBJ2-2	.	few	TGTGCCAGCAGCTTGGTAGGTCAGGGCCAGAACACCGGGGAGCTGTTTTTT	CASSLVGQGQNTGELFF
TRBV5-4	TRBJ2-7	TRBD1	few	TGTGCCAGCAGCTGGACAGGGGCGGACGAGCAGTACTTC	CASSWTGADEQYF
TRBV25-1	TRBJ1-6	.	few	TGTGCCAGCAGTGAATTCGGAGGGTATTACTCACCCCTCCACTTT	CASSEFGGYYSPLHF
TRBV2	TRBJ1-1	TRBD1	few	TGTGCCAGCAGTTCCGGGACAGCTTTTGAAGCTTTCTTT	CASSSGTAFEAFF
TRBV7-2	TRBJ2-5	.	.	TGTGCCAGCAGCTTCGTAGGACCTCGGACCCAGTACTTC	CASSFVGPRTQYF
TRBV14	TRBJ2-1	TRBD1	few	TGTGCCAGCAGCGAGGGACCGGGACAGGGAGGTGAGCAGTTCTTC	CASSEGPGQGGEQFF
TRBV11-2	TRBJ2-1	.	few	TGTGCCAGCAGCCGAATCAGGGGCCCCTCCTACAATGAGCAGTTCTTC	CASSRIRGPSYNEQFF